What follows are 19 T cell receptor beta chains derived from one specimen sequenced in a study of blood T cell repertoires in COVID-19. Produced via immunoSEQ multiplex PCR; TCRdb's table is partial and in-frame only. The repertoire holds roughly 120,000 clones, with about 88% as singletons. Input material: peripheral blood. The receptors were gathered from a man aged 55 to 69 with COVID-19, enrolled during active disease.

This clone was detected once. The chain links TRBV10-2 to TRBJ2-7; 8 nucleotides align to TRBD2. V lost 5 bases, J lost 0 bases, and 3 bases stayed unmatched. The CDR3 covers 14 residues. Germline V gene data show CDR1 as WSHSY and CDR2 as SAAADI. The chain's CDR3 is CASSKRETSYEQYF. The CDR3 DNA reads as TGCGCCAGCAGTAAGCGGGAGACCTCCTACGAGCAGTACTTC.

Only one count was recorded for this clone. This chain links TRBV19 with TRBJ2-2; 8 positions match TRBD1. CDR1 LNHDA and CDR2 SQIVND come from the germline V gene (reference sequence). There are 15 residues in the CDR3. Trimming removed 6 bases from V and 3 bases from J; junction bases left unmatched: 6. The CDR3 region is CASRSGTGYTGELFF. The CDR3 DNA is TGTGCCAGTAGATCCGGGACAGGCTACACCGGGGAGCTGTTTTTT.

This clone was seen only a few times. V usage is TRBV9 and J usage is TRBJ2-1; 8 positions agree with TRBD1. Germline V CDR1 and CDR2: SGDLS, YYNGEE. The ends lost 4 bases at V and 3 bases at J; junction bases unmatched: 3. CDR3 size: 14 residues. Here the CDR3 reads CASSPGGIYNEQFF. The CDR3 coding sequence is TGTGCCAGCAGCCCAGGGGGCATCTACAATGAGCAGTTCTTC. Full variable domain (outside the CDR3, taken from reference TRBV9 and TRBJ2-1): DSGVTQTPKHLITATGQRVTLRCSPRSGDLSVYWYQQSLDQGLQFLIQYYNGEERAKGNILERFSAQQFPDLHSELNLSSLELGDSALYFCASSPGGIYNEQFFGPGTRLTVL.

For the CDR3, the DNA is TGCGCCAGCAGAAAAAATCCCAGCGGGAGGGCCTACGAGCAGTACTTC. Translating gives CASRKNPSGRAYEQYF. The J gene is TRBJ2-7, the V gene TRBV10-2, with 10 bases fitting TRBD2. The CDR3 loop spans 16 amino acids. Germline values: CDR1 WSHSY, CDR2 SAAADI. The V gene end was trimmed by 6 bases and the J gene end by 2 bases; junction bases not matched to a gene: 10.

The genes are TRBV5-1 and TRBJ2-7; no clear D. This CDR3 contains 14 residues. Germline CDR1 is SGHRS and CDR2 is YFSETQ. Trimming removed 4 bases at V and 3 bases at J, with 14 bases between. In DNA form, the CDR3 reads TGCGCCAGCAGCCCCAAGCGACTTTTCTACGAGCAGTACTTC. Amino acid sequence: CASSPKRLFYEQYF.

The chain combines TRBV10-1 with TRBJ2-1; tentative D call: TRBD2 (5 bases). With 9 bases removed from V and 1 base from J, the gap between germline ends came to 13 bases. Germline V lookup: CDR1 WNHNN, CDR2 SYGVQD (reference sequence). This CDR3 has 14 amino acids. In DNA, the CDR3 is TGCGCCAGGGGAACTAGTGAATCCTACAATGAGCAGTTCTTC. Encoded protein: CARGTSESYNEQFF.

The CDR3 here is CASSATGHTNTEAFF. DNA for the CDR3: TGTGCCAGTAGTGCGACGGGACACACGAACACTGAAGCTTTCTTT. The J gene is TRBJ1-1, the V gene TRBV19; possibly TRBD1 for D (6 bases). Germline CDR1 is LNHDA and CDR2 is SQIVND (reference sequence). This CDR3 has 15 amino acids. The V and J ends lost 5 bases and 1 base respectively, with 14 bases between them.

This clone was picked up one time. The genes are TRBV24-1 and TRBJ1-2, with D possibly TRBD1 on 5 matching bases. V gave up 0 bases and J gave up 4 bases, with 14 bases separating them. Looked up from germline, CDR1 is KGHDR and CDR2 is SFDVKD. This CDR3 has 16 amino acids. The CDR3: CATSDLQDGGGYGYTF. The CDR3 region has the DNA TGTGCCACCAGTGATTTGCAGGACGGGGGAGGCTATGGCTACACCTTC.

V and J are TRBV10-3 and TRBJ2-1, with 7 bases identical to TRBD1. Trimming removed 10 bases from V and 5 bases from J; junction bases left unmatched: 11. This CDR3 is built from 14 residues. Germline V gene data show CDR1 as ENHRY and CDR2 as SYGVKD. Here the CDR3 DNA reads TGTGCCAGCACGCCGACAGGGATCCACAATGAGCAGTTCTTC. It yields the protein CASTPTGIHNEQFF.

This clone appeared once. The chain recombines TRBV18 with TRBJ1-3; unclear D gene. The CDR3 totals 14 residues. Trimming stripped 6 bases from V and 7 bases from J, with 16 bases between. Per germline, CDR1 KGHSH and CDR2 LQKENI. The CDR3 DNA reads TGTGCCAGCTCGGAGGACCCAAACTTCAACACCATATATTTT. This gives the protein CASSEDPNFNTIYF.

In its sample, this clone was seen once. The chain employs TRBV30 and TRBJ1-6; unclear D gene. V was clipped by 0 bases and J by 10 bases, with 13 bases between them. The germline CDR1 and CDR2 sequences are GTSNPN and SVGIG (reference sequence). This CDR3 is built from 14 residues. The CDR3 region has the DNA TGTGCCTGGAGTGTGAGGGCGGGGAACTCACCCCTCCACTTT. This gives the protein CAWSVRAGNSPLHF. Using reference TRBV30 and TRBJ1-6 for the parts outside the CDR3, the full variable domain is SQTIHQWPATLVQPVGSPLSLECTVEGTSNPNLYWYRQAAGRGLQLLFYSVGIGQISSEVPQNLSASRPQDRQFILSSKKLLLSDSGFYLCAWSVRAGNSPLHFGNGTRLTVT.

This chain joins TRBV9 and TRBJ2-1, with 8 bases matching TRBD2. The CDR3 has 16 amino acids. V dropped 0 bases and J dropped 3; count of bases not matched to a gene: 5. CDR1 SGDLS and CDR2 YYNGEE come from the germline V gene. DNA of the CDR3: TGTGCCAGCAGCGTAGATCTTAGCGGGGTCTACAATGAGCAGTTCTTC. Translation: CASSVDLSGVYNEQFF.

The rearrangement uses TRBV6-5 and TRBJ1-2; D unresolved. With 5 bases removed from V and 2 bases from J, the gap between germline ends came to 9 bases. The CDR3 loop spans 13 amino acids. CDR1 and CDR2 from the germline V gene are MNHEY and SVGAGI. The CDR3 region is CASSTQTNYGYTF. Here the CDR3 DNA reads TGTGCCAGCAGTACCCAGACAAACTATGGCTACACCTTC.

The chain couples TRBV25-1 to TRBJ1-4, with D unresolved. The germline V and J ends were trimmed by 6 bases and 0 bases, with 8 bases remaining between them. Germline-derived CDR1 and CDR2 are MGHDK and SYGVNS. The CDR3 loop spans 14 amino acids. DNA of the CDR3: TGTGCCAGCAGCACTTCTACAACTAATGAAAAACTGTTTTTT. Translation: CASSTSTTNEKLFF.

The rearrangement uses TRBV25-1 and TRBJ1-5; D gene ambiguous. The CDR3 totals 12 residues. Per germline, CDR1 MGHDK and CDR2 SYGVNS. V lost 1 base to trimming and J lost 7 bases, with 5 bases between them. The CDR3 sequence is CASSELGQPQHF. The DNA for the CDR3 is TGTGCCAGCAGTGAATTGGGCCAGCCCCAGCATTTT.

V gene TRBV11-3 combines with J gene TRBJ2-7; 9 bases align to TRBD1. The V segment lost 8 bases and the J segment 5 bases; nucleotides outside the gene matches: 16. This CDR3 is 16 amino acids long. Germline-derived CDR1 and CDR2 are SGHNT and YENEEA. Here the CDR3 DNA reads TGTGCCAGCTCATCTTTAGGGTTAGGGACAGGGAACGAGCAGTACTTC. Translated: CASSSLGLGTGNEQYF.

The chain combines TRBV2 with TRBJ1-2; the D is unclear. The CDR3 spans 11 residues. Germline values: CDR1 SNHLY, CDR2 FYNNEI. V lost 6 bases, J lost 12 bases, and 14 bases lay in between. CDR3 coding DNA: TGTGCCAGCAGCACCTTCGGGGAGAACACCTTC. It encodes CASSTFGENTF.

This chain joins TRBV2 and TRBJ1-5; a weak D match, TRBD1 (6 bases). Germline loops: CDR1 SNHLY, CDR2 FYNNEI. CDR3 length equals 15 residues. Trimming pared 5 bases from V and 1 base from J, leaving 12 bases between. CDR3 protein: CASSPQGGSNQPQHF. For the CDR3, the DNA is TGTGCCAGCAGTCCACAGGGTGGAAGCAATCAGCCCCAGCATTTT.

The CDR3 loop reads CASSSPGQSQETQYF. DNA of the CDR3: TGTGCCAGCAGTTCTCCGGGACAGTCCCAAGAGACCCAGTACTTC. The chain joins TRBV28 to TRBJ2-5, with 7 bases matching TRBD1. From germline, CDR1 is MDHEN and CDR2 SYDVKM. Unmatched junction bases numbered 6, after V lost 4 bases and J lost 1 base. The length of the CDR3 is 15 residues.